A single T cell receptor (beta chain) is shown here with its context. V lost 6 bases to trimming and J lost 3 bases; unmatched junction nucleotides: 1. CDR3 length: 14 amino acids. Germline CDR1 MNHEY, CDR2 SMNVEV (reference sequence). This record comes from a study of blood T cell repertoires in COVID-19. In the study's own analysis: Researchers report that nucleated cell counts were estimated from reference gene primer amplification. Data came from immunoSEQ multiplex PCR; TCRdb stores just in-frame clones and leaves some out. V and J calls and clone size are copied from that table; D and trimming were computed from the DNA. The profile shows about 22,000 clones, approximately 90% of them singletons.

This TCR was sampled from a human donor with active COVID-19. The donor label of this sample is uncertain. Sequencing was done on a sample of peripheral blood. This sequence joins TRBV27 and TRBJ2-5, with 13 nucleotides matching TRBD2. In DNA, the CDR3 is TGTGCCAGCAGACTAGCGGGAGGGAAAGAGACCCAGTACTTC. Translated: CASRLAGGKETQYF.